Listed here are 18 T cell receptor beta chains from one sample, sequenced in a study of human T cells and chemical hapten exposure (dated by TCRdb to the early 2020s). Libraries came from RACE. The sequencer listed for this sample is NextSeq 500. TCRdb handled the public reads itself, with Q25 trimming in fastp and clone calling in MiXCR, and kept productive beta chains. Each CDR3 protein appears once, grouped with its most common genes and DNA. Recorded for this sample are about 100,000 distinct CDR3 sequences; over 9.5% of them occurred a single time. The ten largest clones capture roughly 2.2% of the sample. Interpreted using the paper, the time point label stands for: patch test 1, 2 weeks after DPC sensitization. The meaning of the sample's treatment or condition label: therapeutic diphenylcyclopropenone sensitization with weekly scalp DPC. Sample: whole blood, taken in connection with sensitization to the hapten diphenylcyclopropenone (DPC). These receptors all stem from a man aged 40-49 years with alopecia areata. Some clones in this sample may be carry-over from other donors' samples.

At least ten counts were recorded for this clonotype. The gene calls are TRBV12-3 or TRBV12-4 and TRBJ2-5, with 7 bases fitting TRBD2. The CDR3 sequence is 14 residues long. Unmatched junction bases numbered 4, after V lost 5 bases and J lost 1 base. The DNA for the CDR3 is TGTGCCAGCAGTGAACTAGCGTTCCAAGAGACCCAGTACTTC. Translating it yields CASSELAFQETQYF.

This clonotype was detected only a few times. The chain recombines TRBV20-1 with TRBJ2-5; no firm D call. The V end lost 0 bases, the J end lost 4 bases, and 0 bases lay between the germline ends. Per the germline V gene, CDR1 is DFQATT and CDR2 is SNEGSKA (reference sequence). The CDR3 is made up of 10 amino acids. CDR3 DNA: TGCAGTGCTAGAGAAGAGACCCAGTACTTC. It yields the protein CSAREETQYF.

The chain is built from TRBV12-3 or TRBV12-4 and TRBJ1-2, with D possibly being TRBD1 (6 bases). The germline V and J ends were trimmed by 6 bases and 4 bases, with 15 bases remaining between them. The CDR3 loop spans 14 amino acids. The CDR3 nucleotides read TGTGCCAGCAGCACCCCAACAGGGAGCTATGGCTACACCTTC. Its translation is CASSTPTGSYGYTF.

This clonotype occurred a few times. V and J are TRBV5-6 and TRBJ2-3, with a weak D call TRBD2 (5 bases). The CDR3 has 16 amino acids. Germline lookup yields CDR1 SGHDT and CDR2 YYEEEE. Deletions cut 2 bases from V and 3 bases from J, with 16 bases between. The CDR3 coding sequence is TGTGCCAGCAGCTTCAAAGGACGTGGGGAGACAGATACGCAGTATTTT. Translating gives CASSFKGRGETDTQYF.

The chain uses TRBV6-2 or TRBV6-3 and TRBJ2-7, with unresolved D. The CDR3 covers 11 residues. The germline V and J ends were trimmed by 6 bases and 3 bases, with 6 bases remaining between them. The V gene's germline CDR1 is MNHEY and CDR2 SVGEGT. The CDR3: CASRLIYEQYF. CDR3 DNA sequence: TGTGCCAGCAGATTGATCTACGAGCAGTACTTC.

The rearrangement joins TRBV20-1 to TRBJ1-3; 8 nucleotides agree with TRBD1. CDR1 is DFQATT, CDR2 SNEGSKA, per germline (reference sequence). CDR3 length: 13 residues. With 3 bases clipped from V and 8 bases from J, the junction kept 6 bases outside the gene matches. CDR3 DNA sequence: TGCAGTGCTAGGGCCAGGGGGCAAGACACCATATATTTT. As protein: CSARARGQDTIYF.

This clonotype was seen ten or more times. CDR3: CASSKDLAGRDEQFF. CDR3 sequence (DNA): TGTGCCAGCAGCAAGGATCTAGCGGGAAGGGATGAGCAGTTCTTC. This rearrangement joins TRBV6-2 or TRBV6-3 to TRBJ2-1; 9 positions match TRBD2. J was trimmed by 8 bases and V by 6 bases; bases with no gene match: 11. The CDR3 covers 15 residues. Per germline, CDR1 MNHEY and CDR2 SVGEGT.

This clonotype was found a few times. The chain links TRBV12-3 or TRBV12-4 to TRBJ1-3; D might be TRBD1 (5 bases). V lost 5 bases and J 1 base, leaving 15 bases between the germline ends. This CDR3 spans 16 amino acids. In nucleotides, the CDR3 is TGTGCCAGCAGTCCAGGAGACAGTTTTTCTGGAAACACCATATATTTT. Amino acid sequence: CASSPGDSFSGNTIYF.

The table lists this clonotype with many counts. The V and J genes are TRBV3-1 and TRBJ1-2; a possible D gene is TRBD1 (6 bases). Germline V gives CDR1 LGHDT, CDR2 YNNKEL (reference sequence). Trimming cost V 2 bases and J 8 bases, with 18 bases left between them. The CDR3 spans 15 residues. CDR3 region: CASSQPPTGEKGYTF. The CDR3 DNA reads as TGTGCCAGCAGCCAACCGCCGACAGGTGAGAAAGGCTACACCTTC. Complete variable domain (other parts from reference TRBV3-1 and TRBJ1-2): DTAVSQTPKYLVTQMGNDKSIKCEQNLGHDTMYWYKQDSKKFLKIMFSYNNKELIINETVPNRFSPKSPDKAHLNLHINSLELGDSAVYFCASSQPPTGEKGYTFGSGTRLTVV.

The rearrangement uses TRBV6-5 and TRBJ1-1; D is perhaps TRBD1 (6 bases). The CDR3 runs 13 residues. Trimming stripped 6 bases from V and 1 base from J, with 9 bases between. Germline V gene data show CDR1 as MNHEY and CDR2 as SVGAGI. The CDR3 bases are TGTGCCAGCAGAATACAGGGGAACACTGAAGCTTTCTTT. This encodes CASRIQGNTEAFF.

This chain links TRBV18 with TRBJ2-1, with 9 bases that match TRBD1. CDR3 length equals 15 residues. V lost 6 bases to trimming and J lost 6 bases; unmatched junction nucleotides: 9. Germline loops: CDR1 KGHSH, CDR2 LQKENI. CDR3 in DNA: TGTGCCAGCTCGCAAGCGGGACAGGGATCCAATGAGCAGTTCTTC. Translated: CASSQAGQGSNEQFF.

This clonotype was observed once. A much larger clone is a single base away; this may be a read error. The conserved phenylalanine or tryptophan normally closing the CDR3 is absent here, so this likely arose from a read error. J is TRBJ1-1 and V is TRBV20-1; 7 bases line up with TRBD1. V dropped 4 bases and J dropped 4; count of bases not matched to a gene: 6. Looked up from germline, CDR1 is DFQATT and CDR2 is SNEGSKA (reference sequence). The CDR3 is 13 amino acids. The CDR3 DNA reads TGCAGTGCTAAAACAGGGGCGGGCACTGAAGCTTTCCTT. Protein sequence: CSAKTGAGTEAFL.

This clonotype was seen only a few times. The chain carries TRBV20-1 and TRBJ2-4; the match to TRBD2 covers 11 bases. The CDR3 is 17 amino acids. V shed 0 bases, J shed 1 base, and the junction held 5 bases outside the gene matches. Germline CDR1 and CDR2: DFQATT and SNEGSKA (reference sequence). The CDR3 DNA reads TGCAGTGCTAGAGAGGTAGCGGGAGGGCCTGCCAAAAACATTCAGTACTTC. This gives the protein CSAREVAGGPAKNIQYF.

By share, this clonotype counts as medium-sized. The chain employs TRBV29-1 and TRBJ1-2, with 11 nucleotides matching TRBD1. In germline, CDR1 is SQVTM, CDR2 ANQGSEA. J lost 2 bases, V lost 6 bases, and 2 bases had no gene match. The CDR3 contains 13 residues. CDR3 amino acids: CSVRTGGNYGYTF. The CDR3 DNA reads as TGCAGCGTCCGGACAGGGGGCAACTATGGCTACACCTTC.

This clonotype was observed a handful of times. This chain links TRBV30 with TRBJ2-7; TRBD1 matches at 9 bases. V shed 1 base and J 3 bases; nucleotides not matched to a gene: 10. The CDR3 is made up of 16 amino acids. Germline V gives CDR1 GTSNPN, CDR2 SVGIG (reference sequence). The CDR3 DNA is TGTGCCTGGAGTGCCTTTGGGGGACAGGGATTCTACGAGCAGTACTTC. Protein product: CAWSAFGGQGFYEQYF. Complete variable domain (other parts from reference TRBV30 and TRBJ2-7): SQTIHQWPATLVQPVGSPLSLECTVEGTSNPNLYWYRQAAGRGLQLLFYSVGIGQISSEVPQNLSASRPQDRQFILSSKKLLLSDSGFYLCAWSAFGGQGFYEQYFGPGTRLTVT.

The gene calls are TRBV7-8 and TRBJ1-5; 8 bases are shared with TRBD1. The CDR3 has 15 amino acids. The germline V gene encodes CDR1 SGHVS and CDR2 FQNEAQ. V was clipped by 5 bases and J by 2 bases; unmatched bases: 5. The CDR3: CASSPGTGGNQPQHF. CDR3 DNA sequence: TGTGCCAGCAGCCCGGGGACAGGAGGCAATCAGCCCCAGCATTTT.

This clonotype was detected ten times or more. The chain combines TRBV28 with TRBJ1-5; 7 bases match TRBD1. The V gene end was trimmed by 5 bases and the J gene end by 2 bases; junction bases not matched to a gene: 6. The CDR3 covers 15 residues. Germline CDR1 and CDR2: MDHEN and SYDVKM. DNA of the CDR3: TGTGCCAGCAGTCCTCCTCAGGGGGGCAATCAGCCCCAGCATTTT. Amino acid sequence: CASSPPQGGNQPQHF.

The CDR3 DNA is TGTGCCAGCAGCTTAGATACAGGGGGCACTGAAGCTTTCTTT. Its translation: CASSLDTGGTEAFF. The chain couples TRBV11-3 to TRBJ1-1, with 8 bases identical to TRBD1. After removal of 0 bases from V and 4 bases from J, the junction contained 1 base not matched to a gene. The germline V gene has CDR1 SGHNT and CDR2 YENEEA. The CDR3 runs 14 residues.